The 8 T cell receptor beta chains in this list originate from one sample, sequenced in a study of shared clonotypes between healthy human individuals. Sequencing used immunoSEQ multiplex PCR; TCRdb keeps in-frame clones, though not all of them. Here the sample spans around 2.1 million clones, more than 90% being singletons. The sequenced sample consisted of naive CD4+ T cells sorted from blood. Subset defined: CD45RA+ positively selected. All receptors come from a man aged 18-30 years in good health.

V usage is TRBV18 and J usage is TRBJ2-4; 10 bases are a match to TRBD1. The CDR3 sequence is 15 residues long. CDR1 and CDR2 (germline): KGHSH, LQKENI. The ends lost 1 base at V and 5 bases at J; junction bases unmatched: 2. The CDR3 is CASSPRDRGENIQYF. Written as DNA, the CDR3 is TGTGCCAGCTCACCACGGGACAGGGGTGAAAACATTCAGTACTTC. Full variable domain (remainder filled in from reference TRBV18 and TRBJ2-4): NAGVMQNPRHLVRRRGQEARLRCSPMKGHSHVYWYRQLPEEGLKFMVYLQKENIIDESGMPKERFSAEFPKEGPSILRIQQVVRGDSAAYFCASSPRDRGENIQYFGAGTRLSVL.

The gene calls are TRBV7-2 and TRBJ2-5; tentatively, D is TRBD2 (5 bases). The V end lost 6 bases, the J end lost 1 base, and 18 bases lay between the germline ends. The CDR3 consists of 16 residues. The germline V gene has CDR1 SGHTA and CDR2 FQGNSA. As DNA, the CDR3 is TGTGCCAGCAGTCCAAACGCGGGTACGCCCCAAGAGACCCAGTACTTC. It encodes CASSPNAGTPQETQYF.

The V call is TRBV7-9, the J call TRBJ2-2, with D perhaps matching TRBD2 (5 bases). CDR1 and CDR2 from the germline V gene are SEHNR and FQNEAQ (reference sequence). The CDR3 loop spans 16 amino acids. Trimming cost V 1 base and J 1 base, with 10 bases left between them. The CDR3 DNA reads TGTGCCAGCAGCTTAGTTCAGCGGAGGAACACCGGGGAGCTGTTTTTT. Translation gives CASSLVQRRNTGELFF.

The J gene is TRBJ1-2, the V gene TRBV6-5; 7 bases line up with TRBD1. The CDR3 contains 13 residues. V lost 5 bases to trimming and J lost 7 bases; unmatched junction nucleotides: 7. The germline V gene has CDR1 MNHEY and CDR2 SVGAGI. CDR3 bases: TGTGCCAGCAGTCGACAGGGATCGGGTGGCTACACCTTC. It encodes CASSRQGSGGYTF.

The chain carries TRBV10-3 and TRBJ1-1; D gene ambiguous. The CDR3 is 16 residues long. In germline, CDR1 is ENHRY, CDR2 SYGVKD. With 4 bases removed from V and 3 bases from J, the gap between germline ends came to 18 bases. The CDR3 sequence: CAISATAGLTDTEAFF. The CDR3 nucleotides are TGTGCCATCAGTGCTACGGCAGGTCTTACTGACACTGAAGCTTTCTTT.

The chain couples TRBV9 to TRBJ2-7; 11 nucleotides align to TRBD1. The CDR3 is made up of 15 amino acids. The V segment lost 0 bases and the J segment 3 bases; nucleotides outside the gene matches: 2. Germline-derived CDR1 and CDR2 are SGDLS and YYNGEE. In nucleotides, the CDR3 is TGTGCCAGCAGCGTAGGGGACAGGGGGAACTACGAGCAGTACTTC. It encodes CASSVGDRGNYEQYF. Full variable domain (remainder filled in from reference TRBV9 and TRBJ2-7): DSGVTQTPKHLITATGQRVTLRCSPRSGDLSVYWYQQSLDQGLQFLIQYYNGEERAKGNILERFSAQQFPDLHSELNLSSLELGDSALYFCASSVGDRGNYEQYFGPGTRLTVT.

V usage is TRBV2 and J usage is TRBJ2-5, with unresolved D. Between the trimmed V and J ends, which lost 6 bases and 2 bases, there was a span of 16 bases. In germline, CDR1 is SNHLY, CDR2 FYNNEI. There are 15 residues in the CDR3. For the CDR3, the DNA is TGTGCCAGCAGCGTCCATGTCGGCTTTCAAGAGACCCAGTACTTC. This gives the protein CASSVHVGFQETQYF.

The rearrangement uses TRBV19 and TRBJ2-3, with 7 bases identical to TRBD1. This CDR3 spans 15 amino acids. Germline V gene sequence: CDR1 LNHDA, CDR2 SQIVND (reference sequence). V lost 4 bases to trimming and J lost 3 bases; unmatched junction nucleotides: 7. CDR3 in DNA: TGTGCCAGTAGTAAGCAGGGGGAACAAACAGATACGCAGTATTTT. This codes for CASSKQGEQTDTQYF.